Below, one TCR beta chain is given with its context. Its matching antigen is unknown. This entry is derived from a study of blood T cells in healthy people across ages. Study background: Capture by template switching was about one barcoded beta molecule per two T cells. Findings and caveats of the study: From one million sequenced T cells, diversity estimates were lower bounds.

The CDR3 runs to 14 residues. Germline CDR1 is SGHRS and CDR2 is YFSETQ. With 1 base clipped from V and 3 bases from J, the junction kept 3 bases outside the gene matches. Primed by a sample-barcoded 5' primer and a J-beta primer mix, a second PCR proceeded for 7 to 11 cycles. Every cDNA was tagged by a template-switch adaptor with 12 random nucleotides. TCRdb passed the 5' RACE reads through MiXCR, listing each CDR3 protein once. The table records about 1,400,000 distinct CDR3 sequences, almost 60% of them present only once. The TCR originated in a man between 18 and 35 years old in good health. The source material was blood. The J gene is TRBJ2-5, the V gene TRBV5-1; 7 nucleotides match TRBD2. CDR3 sequence (DNA): TGCGCCAGCAGCTTGTGGCTAGCGGAAGAGACCCAGTACTTC. Translating it yields CASSLWLAEETQYF.